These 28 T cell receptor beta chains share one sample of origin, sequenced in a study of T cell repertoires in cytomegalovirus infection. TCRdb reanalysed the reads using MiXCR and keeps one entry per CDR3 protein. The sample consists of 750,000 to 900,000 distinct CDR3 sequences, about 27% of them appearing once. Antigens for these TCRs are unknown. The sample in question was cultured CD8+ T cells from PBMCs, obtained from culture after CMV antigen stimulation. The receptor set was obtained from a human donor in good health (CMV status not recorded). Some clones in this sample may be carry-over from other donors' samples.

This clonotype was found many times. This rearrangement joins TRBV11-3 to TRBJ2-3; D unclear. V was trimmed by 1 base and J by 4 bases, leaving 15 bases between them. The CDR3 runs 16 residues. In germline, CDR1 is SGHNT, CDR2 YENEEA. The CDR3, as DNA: TGTGCCAGCAGCTTAGGCAGCCACCAGAGCGCAGATACGCAGTATTTT. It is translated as CASSLGSHQSADTQYF.

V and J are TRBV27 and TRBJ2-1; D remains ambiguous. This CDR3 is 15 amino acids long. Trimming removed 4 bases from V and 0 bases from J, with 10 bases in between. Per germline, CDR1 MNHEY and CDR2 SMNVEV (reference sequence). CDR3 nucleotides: TGTGCCAGCAGTTCAGCGACAATCTCCTACAATGAGCAGTTCTTC. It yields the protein CASSSATISYNEQFF.

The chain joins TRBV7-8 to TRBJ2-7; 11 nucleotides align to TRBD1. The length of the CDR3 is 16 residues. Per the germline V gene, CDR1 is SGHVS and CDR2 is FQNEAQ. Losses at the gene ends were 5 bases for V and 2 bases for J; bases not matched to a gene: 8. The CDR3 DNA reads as TGTGCCAGCAGCCGGGGTTGGACAGGGGGCCCCTACGAGCAGTACTTC. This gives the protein CASSRGWTGGPYEQYF.

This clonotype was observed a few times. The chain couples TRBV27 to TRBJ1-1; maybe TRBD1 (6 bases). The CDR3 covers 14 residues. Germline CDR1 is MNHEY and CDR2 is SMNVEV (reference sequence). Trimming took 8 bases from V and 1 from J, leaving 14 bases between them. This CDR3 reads CASADRPRNTEAFF. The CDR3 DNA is TGTGCCAGCGCCGACAGGCCCCGGAACACTGAAGCTTTCTTT.

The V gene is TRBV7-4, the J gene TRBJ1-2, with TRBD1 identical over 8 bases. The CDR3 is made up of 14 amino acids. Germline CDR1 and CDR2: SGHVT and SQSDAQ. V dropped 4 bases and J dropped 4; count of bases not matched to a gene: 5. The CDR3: CASSSDRDFYGYTF. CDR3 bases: TGTGCCAGCAGCTCGGACAGGGACTTCTATGGCTACACCTTC.

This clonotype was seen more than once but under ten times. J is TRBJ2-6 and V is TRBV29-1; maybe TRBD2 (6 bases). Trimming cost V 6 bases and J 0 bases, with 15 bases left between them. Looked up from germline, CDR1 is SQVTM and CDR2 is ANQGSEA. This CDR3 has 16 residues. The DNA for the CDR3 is TGCAGCGTCTCCGGGGGATTCCCCTCTGGGGCCAACGTCCTGACTTTC. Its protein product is CSVSGGFPSGANVLTF.

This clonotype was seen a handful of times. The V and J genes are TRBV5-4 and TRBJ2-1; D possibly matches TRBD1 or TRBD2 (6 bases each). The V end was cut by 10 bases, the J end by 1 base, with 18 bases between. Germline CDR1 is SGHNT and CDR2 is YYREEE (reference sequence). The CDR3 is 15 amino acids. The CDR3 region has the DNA TGTGCCGATGTACCCCGGGGGCATTCCTACAATGAGCAGTTCTTC. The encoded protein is CADVPRGHSYNEQFF.

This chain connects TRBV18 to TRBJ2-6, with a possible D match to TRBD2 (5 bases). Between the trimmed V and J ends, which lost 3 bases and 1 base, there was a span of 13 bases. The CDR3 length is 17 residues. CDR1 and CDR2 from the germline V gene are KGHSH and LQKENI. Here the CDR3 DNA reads TGTGCCAGCTCACCGAGGGTTCTGGAGTCTGGGGCCAACGTCCTGACTTTC. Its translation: CASSPRVLESGANVLTF. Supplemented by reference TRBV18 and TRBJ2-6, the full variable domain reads NAGVMQNPRHLVRRRGQEARLRCSPMKGHSHVYWYRQLPEEGLKFMVYLQKENIIDESGMPKERFSAEFPKEGPSILRIQQVVRGDSAAYFCASSPRVLESGANVLTFGAGSRLTVL.

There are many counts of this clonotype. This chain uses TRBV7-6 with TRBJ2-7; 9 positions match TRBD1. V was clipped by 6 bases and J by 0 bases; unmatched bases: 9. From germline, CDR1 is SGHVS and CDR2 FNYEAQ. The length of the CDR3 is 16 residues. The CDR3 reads CASSPSGTGSSYEQYF. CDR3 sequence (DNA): TGTGCCAGCAGTCCATCCGGGACAGGGAGCTCCTACGAGCAGTACTTC. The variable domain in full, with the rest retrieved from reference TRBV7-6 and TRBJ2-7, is GAGVSQSPRYKVTKRGQDVALRCDPISGHVSLYWYRQALGQGPEFLTYFNYEAQQDKSGLPNDRFSAERPEGSISTLTIQRTEQRDSAMYRCASSPSGTGSSYEQYFGPGTRLTVT.

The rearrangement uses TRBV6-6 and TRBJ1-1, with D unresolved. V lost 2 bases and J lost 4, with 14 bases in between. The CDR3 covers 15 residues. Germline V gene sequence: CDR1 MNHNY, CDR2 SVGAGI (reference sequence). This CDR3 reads CASSYVTVGSTEAFF. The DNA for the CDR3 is TGTGCCAGCAGTTACGTCACAGTTGGGAGCACTGAAGCTTTCTTT.

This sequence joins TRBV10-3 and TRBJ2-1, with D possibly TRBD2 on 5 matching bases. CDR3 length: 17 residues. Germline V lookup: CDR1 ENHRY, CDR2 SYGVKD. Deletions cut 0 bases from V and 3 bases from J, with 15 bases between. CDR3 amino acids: CAISESMAGTDYNEQFF. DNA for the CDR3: TGTGCCATCAGTGAGTCGATGGCGGGTACTGACTACAATGAGCAGTTCTTC.

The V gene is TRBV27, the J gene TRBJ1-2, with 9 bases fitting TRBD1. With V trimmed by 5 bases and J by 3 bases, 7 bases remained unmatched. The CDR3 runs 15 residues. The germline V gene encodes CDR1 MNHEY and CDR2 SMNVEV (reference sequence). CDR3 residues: CASSPGTGLYYGYTF. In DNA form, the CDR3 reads TGTGCCAGCAGTCCCGGGACAGGGCTCTACTATGGCTACACCTTC.

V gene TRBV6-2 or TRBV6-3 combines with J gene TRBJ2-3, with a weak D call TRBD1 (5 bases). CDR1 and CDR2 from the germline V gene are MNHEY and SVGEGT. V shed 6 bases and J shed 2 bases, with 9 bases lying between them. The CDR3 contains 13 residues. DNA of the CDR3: TGTGCCAGCAGCCCAGGGTTCACAGATACGCAGTATTTT. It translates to CASSPGFTDTQYF.

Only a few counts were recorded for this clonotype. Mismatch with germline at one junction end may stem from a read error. The CDR3 DNA sequence: TGTGCCAGCAGTTTGGGACCGAACTTTGGCTACACCTTC. Translation: CASSLGPNFGYTF. This chain joins TRBV12-3 or TRBV12-4 and TRBJ1-2; D might be TRBD1 (5 bases). CDR3 length: 13 amino acids.

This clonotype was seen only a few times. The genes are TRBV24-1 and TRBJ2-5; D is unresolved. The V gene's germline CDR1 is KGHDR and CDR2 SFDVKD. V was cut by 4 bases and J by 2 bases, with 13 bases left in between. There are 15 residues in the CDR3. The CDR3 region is CATSEAGRLQETQYF. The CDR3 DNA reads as TGTGCCACCAGTGAGGCCGGAAGGTTACAAGAGACCCAGTACTTC.

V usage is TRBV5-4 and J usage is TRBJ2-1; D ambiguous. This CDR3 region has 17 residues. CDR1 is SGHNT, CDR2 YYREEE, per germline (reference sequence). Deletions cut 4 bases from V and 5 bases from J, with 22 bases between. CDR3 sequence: CASSRSRISRRDNEQFF. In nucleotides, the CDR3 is TGTGCCAGCAGCCGTTCCCGGATCAGCAGAAGGGACAATGAGCAGTTCTTC.

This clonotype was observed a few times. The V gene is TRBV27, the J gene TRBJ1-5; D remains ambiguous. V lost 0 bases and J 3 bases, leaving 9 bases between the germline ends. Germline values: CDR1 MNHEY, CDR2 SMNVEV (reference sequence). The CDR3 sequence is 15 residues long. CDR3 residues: CASSLSWVDNQPQHF. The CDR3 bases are TGTGCCAGCAGTTTATCGTGGGTGGACAATCAGCCCCAGCATTTT.

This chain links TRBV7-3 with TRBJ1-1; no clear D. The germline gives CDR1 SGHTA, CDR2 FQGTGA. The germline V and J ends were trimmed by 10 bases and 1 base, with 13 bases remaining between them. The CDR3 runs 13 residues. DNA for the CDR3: TGTGCCATCGAATTACAGAGGAACACTGAAGCTTTCTTT. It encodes CAIELQRNTEAFF.

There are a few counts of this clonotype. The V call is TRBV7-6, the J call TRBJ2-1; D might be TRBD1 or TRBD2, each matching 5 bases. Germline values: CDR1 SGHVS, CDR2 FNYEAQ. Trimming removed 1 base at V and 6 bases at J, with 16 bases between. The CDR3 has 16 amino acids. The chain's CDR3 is CASSLVSGTPRNEQFF. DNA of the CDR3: TGTGCCAGCAGCTTAGTCTCCGGGACCCCTCGCAATGAGCAGTTCTTC.

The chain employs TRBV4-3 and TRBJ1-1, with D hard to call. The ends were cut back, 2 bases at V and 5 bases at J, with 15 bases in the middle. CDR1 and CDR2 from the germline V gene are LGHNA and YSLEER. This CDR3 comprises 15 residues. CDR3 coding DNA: TGCGCCAGCAGCCAATCAACCGGCGCGGTGACTGAAGCTTTCTTT. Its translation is CASSQSTGAVTEAFF.

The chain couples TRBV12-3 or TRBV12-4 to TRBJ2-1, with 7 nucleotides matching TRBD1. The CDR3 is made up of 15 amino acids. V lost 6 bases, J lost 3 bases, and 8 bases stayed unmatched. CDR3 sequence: CASRALGGIYNEQFF. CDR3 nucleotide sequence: TGTGCCAGCAGAGCCCTAGGGGGCATCTACAATGAGCAGTTCTTC.

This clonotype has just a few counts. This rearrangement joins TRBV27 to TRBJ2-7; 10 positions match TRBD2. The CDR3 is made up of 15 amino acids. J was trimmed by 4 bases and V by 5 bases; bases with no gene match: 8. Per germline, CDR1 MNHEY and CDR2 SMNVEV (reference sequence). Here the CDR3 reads CASSLTSGEIYEQYF. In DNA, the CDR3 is TGTGCCAGCAGTCTAACTAGCGGGGAAATATACGAGCAGTACTTC.

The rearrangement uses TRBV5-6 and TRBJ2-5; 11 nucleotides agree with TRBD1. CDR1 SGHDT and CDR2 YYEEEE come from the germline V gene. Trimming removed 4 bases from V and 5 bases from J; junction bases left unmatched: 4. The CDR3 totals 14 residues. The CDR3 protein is CASSQGQGAETQYF. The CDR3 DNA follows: TGTGCCAGCAGCCAAGGACAGGGGGCTGAGACCCAGTACTTC.

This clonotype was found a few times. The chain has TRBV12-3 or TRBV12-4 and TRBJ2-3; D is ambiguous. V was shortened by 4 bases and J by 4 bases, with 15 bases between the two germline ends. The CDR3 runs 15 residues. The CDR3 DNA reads TGTGCCAGCAGTTCCCGACTTGAGGCCCCAGATACGCAGTATTTT. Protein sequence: CASSSRLEAPDTQYF.

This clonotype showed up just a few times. The DNA of the CDR3 is TGTGCCAGCAGCGTCCTGGACAGATCCTACAATGAGCAGTTCTTC. As protein: CASSVLDRSYNEQFF. The rearrangement links TRBV9 to TRBJ2-1; a weak D match, TRBD1 (6 bases). Germline V gene sequence: CDR1 SGDLS, CDR2 YYNGEE. The CDR3 has 15 residues. Trimming took 2 bases from V and 1 from J, leaving 10 bases between them.

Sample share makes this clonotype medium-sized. The CDR3 sequence: CASGLWTGPGETQYF. In DNA, the CDR3 is TGTGCTAGTGGCCTCTGGACAGGGCCGGGAGAGACCCAGTACTTC. The chain recombines TRBV12-5 with TRBJ2-5, with 8 nucleotides matching TRBD1. From germline, CDR1 is LGHNT and CDR2 FRNRAP. Trimming removed 6 bases from V and 4 bases from J; junction bases left unmatched: 10. This CDR3 comprises 15 residues.

The CDR3 sequence: CSVGPGASYNEQFF. The CDR3 bases are TGCAGCGTAGGACCTGGGGCCTCCTACAATGAGCAGTTCTTC. The chain uses TRBV29-1 and TRBJ2-1; tentative D call: TRBD1 (5 bases). The CDR3 covers 14 residues. In germline, CDR1 is SQVTM, CDR2 ANQGSEA. V was cut by 6 bases and J by 0 bases, with 12 bases left in between.

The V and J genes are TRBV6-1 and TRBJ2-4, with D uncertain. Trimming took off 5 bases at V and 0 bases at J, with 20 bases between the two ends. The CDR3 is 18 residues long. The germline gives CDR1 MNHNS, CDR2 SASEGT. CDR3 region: CASSRLEPTRLAKNIQYF. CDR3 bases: TGTGCCAGCAGTCGATTAGAGCCTACCAGACTAGCCAAAAACATTCAGTACTTC.